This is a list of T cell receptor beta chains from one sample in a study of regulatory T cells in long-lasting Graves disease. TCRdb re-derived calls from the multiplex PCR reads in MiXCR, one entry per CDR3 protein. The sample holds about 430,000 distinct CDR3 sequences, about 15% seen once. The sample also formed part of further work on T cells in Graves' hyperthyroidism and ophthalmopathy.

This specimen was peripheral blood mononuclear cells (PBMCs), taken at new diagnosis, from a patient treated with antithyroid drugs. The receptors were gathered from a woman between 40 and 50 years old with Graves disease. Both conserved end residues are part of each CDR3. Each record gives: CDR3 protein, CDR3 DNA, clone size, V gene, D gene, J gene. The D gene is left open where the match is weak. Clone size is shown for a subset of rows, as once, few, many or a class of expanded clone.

CDR3: CASTRGGFTDTQYF
DNA: TGTGCCAGCACCAGGGGTGGGTTCACAGATACGCAGTATTTT
size: many
V: TRBV6-2/TRBV6-3
D: -
J: TRBJ2-3

CDR3: CASRPGTTYGNEQFF
DNA: TGTGCCAGCAGGCCCGGGACAACTTACGGTAATGAGCAGTTCTTC
size: -
V: TRBV5-6
D: -
J: TRBJ2-1

CDR3: CASSRQRTREKLFF
DNA: TGTGCCAGCAGTCGACAGCGCACACGGGAAAAACTGTTTTTT
size: many
V: TRBV6-1
D: -
J: TRBJ1-4

CDR3: CASSLEPYINTEAFF
DNA: TGTGCCAGCAGCCTCGAGCCTTATATCAACACTGAAGCTTTCTTT
size: -
V: TRBV27
D: -
J: TRBJ1-1

CDR3: CASSAYGRQETQYF
DNA: TGTGCCAGCAGTGCATACGGACGCCAAGAGACCCAGTACTTC
size: many
V: TRBV6-2/TRBV6-3
D: -
J: TRBJ2-5

CDR3: CAINTLAGGIDEQFF
DNA: TGTGCCATCAACACACTAGCGGGAGGTATCGATGAGCAGTTCTTC
size: -
V: TRBV10-3
D: TRBD2
J: TRBJ2-1

CDR3: CASSPTGWSGRANTGELFF
DNA: TGTGCCAGCAGCCCTACCGGATGGAGCGGGAGGGCGAACACCGGGGAGCTGTTTTTT
size: few
V: TRBV7-2
D: TRBD2
J: TRBJ2-2

CDR3: CSATDGVVAGGFGDTQYF
DNA: TGCAGTGCTACGGATGGGGTGGTAGCGGGAGGGTTTGGGGATACGCAGTATTTT
size: few
V: TRBV20-1
D: TRBD2
J: TRBJ2-3

CDR3: CASSLSPRGSYEQYF
DNA: TGTGCCAGCAGTTTAAGTCCCAGGGGCTCCTACGAGCAGTACTTC
size: many
V: TRBV12-3/TRBV12-4
D: -
J: TRBJ2-7

CDR3: CSGLFTNTEAFF
DNA: TGCAGTGGGCTCTTCACGAACACTGAAGCTTTCTTT
size: many
V: TRBV20-1
D: -
J: TRBJ1-1

CDR3: CASSPSERQGYEQYF
DNA: TGTGCCAGCAGCCCCTCCGAGCGACAGGGCTACGAGCAGTACTTC
size: many
V: TRBV3-1
D: TRBD1
J: TRBJ2-7

CDR3: CSAREPTGGSEKLFF
DNA: TGCAGTGCTAGAGAACCGACAGGGGGCAGTGAAAAACTGTTTTTT
size: few
V: TRBV20-1
D: TRBD1
J: TRBJ1-4

CDR3: CASSLGGSTAWWETQYF
DNA: TGTGCCAGCAGCTTAGGGGGATCGACAGCCTGGTGGGAGACCCAGTACTTC
size: many
V: TRBV7-9
D: -
J: TRBJ2-5

CDR3: CASSLDLAGVSYNEQFF
DNA: TGTGCCAGCAGCCTGGACTTAGCGGGAGTTTCCTACAATGAGCAGTTCTTC
size: -
V: TRBV14
D: TRBD2
J: TRBJ2-1

CDR3: CASSRVGGFQETQYF
DNA: TGTGCCAGCAGCCGAGTTGGAGGTTTCCAAGAGACCCAGTACTTC
size: -
V: TRBV11-2
D: -
J: TRBJ2-5